These 31 T cell receptor beta chains originate from one sample sequenced in a study of blood T cell repertoires in COVID-19. TCRdb's table, derived via immunoSEQ multiplex PCR, lists solely in-frame clones and lacks some. The sample consists of fewer than 110,000 clones, about 91% of them appearing once. The sample taken for sequencing was peripheral blood. The receptors come from a man aged 50-59 years with active or convalescent COVID-19.

The V call is TRBV6-2 or TRBV6-3, the J call TRBJ1-1, with a tentative D call TRBD1 (6 bases). From germline, CDR1 is MNHEY and CDR2 SVGEGT. The CDR3 totals 14 residues. Between the trimmed V and J ends, which lost 5 bases and 3 bases, there was a span of 13 bases. The CDR3 DNA follows: TGTGCCAGCAGTCTGGGGGCGCGATACACTGAAGCTTTCTTT. Its protein product is CASSLGARYTEAFF.

The chain employs TRBV4-3 and TRBJ2-1; possibly TRBD2 for D (5 bases). This CDR3 has 15 residues. Per germline, CDR1 LGHNA and CDR2 YSLEER. The ends were cut back, 1 base at V and 0 bases at J, with 7 bases in the middle. The CDR3 spells CASSQGGSSYNEQFF. CDR3 nucleotides: TGCGCCAGCAGCCAAGGAGGGAGCTCCTACAATGAGCAGTTCTTC.

This chain uses TRBV6-5 with TRBJ2-7, with 7 bases matching TRBD1. V gave up 5 bases and J gave up 2 bases; unmatched junction bases: 9. The CDR3 is 15 residues long. Per the germline V gene, CDR1 is MNHEY and CDR2 is SVGAGI. CDR3 bases: TGTGCCAGCAGTCCGTTCCGGGACAGTCCCTACGAGCAGTACTTC. The encoded protein is CASSPFRDSPYEQYF.

V gene TRBV28 combines with J gene TRBJ1-2; TRBD1 agrees at 8 bases. The CDR3 loop spans 16 amino acids. After removal of 3 bases from V and 5 bases from J, the junction contained 11 bases not matched to a gene. Germline CDR1 MDHEN, CDR2 SYDVKM. The CDR3: CASSFPAGGQGYGYTF. The CDR3 nucleotides are TGTGCCAGCAGTTTCCCGGCAGGGGGCCAAGGGTATGGCTACACCTTC.

The rearrangement joins TRBV5-1 to TRBJ1-3, with 7 positions matching TRBD1. The CDR3 extends over 15 amino acids. Germline CDR1 reads SGHRS; CDR2 reads YFSETQ. With 1 base clipped from V and 5 bases from J, the junction kept 6 bases outside the gene matches. The CDR3 bases are TGCGCCAGCAGCTTGACCGGGACAGAGAGAAACACCATATATTTT. Translated: CASSLTGTERNTIYF.

The J gene is TRBJ1-4, the V gene TRBV20-1; D is unresolved. The V gene lost 3 bases and the J gene lost 2 bases, with 7 bases spanning the gap. Germline loops: CDR1 DFQATT, CDR2 SNEGSKA (reference sequence). The CDR3 length is 13 residues. CDR3 in DNA: TGCAGTGCTAGTCGGGGTACTAATGAAAAACTGTTTTTT. Protein: CSASRGTNEKLFF.

This chain links TRBV24-1 with TRBJ2-2, with a weak D call TRBD2 (6 bases). Trimming left V 4 bases short and J 2 bases short, with 13 bases between. The CDR3 length is 16 residues. The germline gives CDR1 KGHDR, CDR2 SFDVKD. CDR3 sequence (DNA): TGTGCCACCAGTGACCGCGGGACCTCAAACACCGGGGAGCTGTTTTTT. Translating gives CATSDRGTSNTGELFF.

The rearrangement joins TRBV4-1 to TRBJ1-6; TRBD1 aligns across 7 bases. The CDR3 is made up of 13 amino acids. The J segment lost 7 bases and the V segment lost 3 bases, leaving 0 bases of the junction unmatched. CDR1 is MGHRA and CDR2 is YSYEKL in the germline V gene. The CDR3 spells CASSQGQNSPLHF. CDR3 sequence (DNA): TGCGCCAGCAGCCAGGGACAGAATTCACCCCTCCACTTT.

The chain links TRBV28 to TRBJ1-2, with TRBD1 matching over 8 bases. Germline V gene lookup returns CDR1 MDHEN and CDR2 SYDVKM. The CDR3 has 15 amino acids. Trimming removed 5 bases from V and 2 bases from J; junction bases left unmatched: 7. Here the CDR3 DNA reads TGTGCCAGCAGTCTGGGGACAGGAATAAACTATGGCTACACCTTC. This gives the protein CASSLGTGINYGYTF.

The rearrangement links TRBV10-2 to TRBJ2-5; 8 bases line up with TRBD2. The germline V gene encodes CDR1 WSHSY and CDR2 SAAADI. The CDR3 is 14 amino acids. Trimming took 7 bases from V and 5 from J; bases not matched to a gene: 9. The CDR3, as DNA: TGCGCCAGCAATCAACTAGCGGCGGGGGAGACCCAGTACTTC. Amino acid sequence: CASNQLAAGETQYF.

This clone was seen only once. The chain couples TRBV11-2 to TRBJ1-2, with 7 bases identical to TRBD1. Germline V gene sequence: CDR1 SGHAT, CDR2 FQNNGV. There are 13 residues in the CDR3. V gave up 4 bases and J gave up 8 bases; unmatched junction bases: 7. The CDR3, as DNA: TGTGCCAGCAGCTCCGACAGGGTTGGCGGCTACACCTTC. As protein: CASSSDRVGGYTF.

CDR3 sequence reads: CAISVDRRTSTDTQYF. As DNA, the CDR3 is TGTGCCATCAGTGTGGACAGGCGAACTAGCACAGATACGCAGTATTTT. The V gene is TRBV10-3, the J gene TRBJ2-3; TRBD1 aligns across 7 bases. V lost 4 bases to trimming and J lost 0 bases; unmatched junction nucleotides: 7. Germline CDR1 ENHRY, CDR2 SYGVKD. The CDR3 totals 16 residues.

The gene calls are TRBV7-9 and TRBJ2-1, with TRBD2 as a possible D gene (6 bases). Germline CDR1 and CDR2: SEHNR and FQNEAQ (reference sequence). Trimming shortened V by 1 base and J by 5 bases, and 12 bases separated the two germline ends. The CDR3 extends over 15 amino acids. Here the CDR3 reads CASSLGGAGNNEQFF. CDR3 nucleotide sequence: TGTGCCAGCAGCTTAGGGGGTGCGGGGAACAATGAGCAGTTCTTC.

This clone was detected only once. The chain is built from TRBV10-1 and TRBJ2-7; 14 nucleotides line up with TRBD2. CDR1 is WNHNN, CDR2 SYGVQD, per germline (reference sequence). The J segment lost 2 bases and the V segment lost 8 bases, leaving 5 bases of the junction unmatched. This CDR3 is 15 amino acids long. The CDR3 loop is CASSGLAGGTYEQYF. The CDR3 coding sequence is TGCGCCAGCTCAGGACTAGCGGGAGGCACCTACGAGCAGTACTTC.

The rearrangement uses TRBV19 and TRBJ2-1, with TRBD2 as a possible D gene (5 bases). Looked up from germline, CDR1 is LNHDA and CDR2 is SQIVND (reference sequence). The CDR3 spans 13 residues. Trimming left V 3 bases short and J 9 bases short, with 12 bases between. This CDR3 is CASSIIIRGEQFF. CDR3 bases: TGTGCCAGTAGTATTATTATACGGGGTGAGCAGTTCTTC.

The V call is TRBV28, the J call TRBJ1-3; no reliable D call. The CDR3 totals 11 residues. V was trimmed by 5 bases and J by 6 bases, leaving 5 bases between them. Germline V gene data show CDR1 as MDHEN and CDR2 as SYDVKM. CDR3 amino acids: CASSSENTIYF. Here the CDR3 DNA reads TGTGCCAGCAGTAGCGAAAACACCATATATTTT.

This chain joins TRBV7-8 and TRBJ2-2; the match to TRBD2 covers 11 bases. In germline, CDR1 is SGHVS, CDR2 FQNEAQ. V trimming: 1 base; J trimming: 6 bases; junction bases outside the gene matches: 4. This CDR3 has 16 amino acids. The DNA for the CDR3 is TGTGCCAGCAGCTTAGTTAGACTAGCGGGATCCGGGGAGCTGTTTTTT. It codes for CASSLVRLAGSGELFF. The whole variable domain, remainder taken from reference TRBV7-8 and TRBJ2-2, is GAGVSQSPRYKVAKRGQDVALRCDPISGHVSLFWYQQALGQGPEFLTYFQNEAQLDKSGLPSDRFFAERPEGSVSTLKIQRTQQEDSAVYLCASSLVRLAGSGELFFGEGSRLTVL.

The chain couples TRBV30 to TRBJ1-5; TRBD1 might be the D (5 bases). CDR1 and CDR2 from the germline V gene are GTSNPN and SVGIG (reference sequence). V was cut by 7 bases and J by 7 bases, with 14 bases left in between. The CDR3 contains 12 residues. This CDR3 reads CASRQRDQPQHF. CDR3 bases: TGTGCCTCTAGACAGCGAGACCAGCCCCAGCATTTT.

This sequence joins TRBV19 and TRBJ2-1; TRBD1 is a possible D gene (5 bases). V was trimmed by 1 base and J by 7 bases, leaving 17 bases between them. Germline-derived CDR1 and CDR2 are LNHDA and SQIVND (reference sequence). CDR3 size: 16 residues. CDR3 sequence (DNA): TGTGCCAGTAGTATAGGGGAAGGGGCGTTTCGGAATGAGCAGTTCTTC. This encodes CASSIGEGAFRNEQFF.

V gene TRBV18 combines with J gene TRBJ2-1; the match to TRBD1 covers 8 bases. The CDR3 consists of 14 residues. V lost 3 bases to trimming and J lost 5 bases; unmatched junction nucleotides: 3. Germline assignment: CDR1 KGHSH and CDR2 LQKENI. DNA for the CDR3: TGTGCCAGCTCACCGCTGGACAGGGACAATGAGCAGTTCTTC. Protein product: CASSPLDRDNEQFF.

CDR3 nucleotide sequence: TGTGCCAGCAGCTTAGACCAGGTGGGCTACACCTTC. Translating gives CASSLDQVGYTF. The J gene is TRBJ1-2, the V gene TRBV11-2; the D is unclear. This CDR3 has 12 amino acids. Germline-derived CDR1 and CDR2 are SGHAT and FQNNGV. The germline V and J ends were trimmed by 0 bases and 8 bases, with 7 bases remaining between them.

Here the CDR3 reads CASSAGDRGLGETQYF. CDR3 coding DNA: TGCGCCAGCAGCGCGGGGGACAGGGGGCTTGGGGAGACCCAGTACTTC. The rearrangement links TRBV5-1 to TRBJ2-5, with 12 bases fitting TRBD1. CDR3 size: 16 residues. V lost 4 bases and J lost 5; bases outside the gene matches: 9. Germline V gene lookup returns CDR1 SGHRS and CDR2 YFSETQ.

The count of this clone is one. The V gene is TRBV28, the J gene TRBJ2-7, with D unresolved. Germline CDR1 is MDHEN and CDR2 is SYDVKM. V was shortened by 6 bases and J by 6 bases, with 9 bases between the two germline ends. The CDR3 sequence is 11 residues long. The CDR3 loop reads CASSKRSEQYF. The CDR3 bases are TGTGCCAGCAGCAAGAGGTCCGAGCAGTACTTC.

The CDR3: CASSLDGSTGNTIYF. The CDR3 bases are TGCGCCAGCAGCTTGGATGGCTCAACTGGAAACACCATATATTTT. This chain connects TRBV5-1 to TRBJ1-3; no clear D. V lost 0 bases, J lost 2 bases, and 9 bases lay in between. Looked up from germline, CDR1 is SGHRS and CDR2 is YFSETQ. The CDR3 covers 15 residues.

The genes are TRBV5-1 and TRBJ1-3; D unresolved. There are 13 residues in the CDR3. Germline CDR1 and CDR2: SGHRS and YFSETQ. Trimming left V 5 bases short and J 1 base short, with 7 bases between. The DNA of the CDR3 is TGCGCCAGCAGGTCAGCGTCTGGAAACACCATATATTTT. Protein: CASRSASGNTIYF.

The chain joins TRBV7-2 to TRBJ2-7; possibly TRBD2 for D (6 bases). CDR1 and CDR2 from the germline V gene are SGHTA and FQGNSA. This CDR3 region has 14 residues. Trimming pared 1 base from V and 5 bases from J, leaving 12 bases between. The CDR3 loop is CASSLDGSGDEQYF. The CDR3 DNA reads TGTGCCAGCAGCTTAGACGGGAGTGGTGACGAGCAGTACTTC.

The chain links TRBV27 to TRBJ2-3; 13 bases agree with TRBD2. Unmatched junction bases numbered 8, after V lost 5 bases and J lost 3 bases. This CDR3 has 17 amino acids. Germline CDR1 and CDR2: MNHEY and SMNVEV (reference sequence). CDR3 sequence reads: CASSLLPGLAGTDTQYF. CDR3 DNA: TGTGCCAGCAGTCTCCTCCCGGGACTAGCGGGAACAGATACGCAGTATTTT.

V gene TRBV5-6 combines with J gene TRBJ2-7; D might be TRBD1 (5 bases). The CDR3 contains 14 residues. Germline lookup yields CDR1 SGHDT and CDR2 YYEEEE. V was cut by 4 bases and J by 5 bases, with 16 bases left in between. As DNA, the CDR3 is TGTGCCAGCAGCCCCATGACAGCTCGCCACGAGCAGTACTTC. Residues: CASSPMTARHEQYF.

This CDR3 is CASRGQGAGGYTF. CDR3 DNA sequence: TGTGCCAGCAGGGGACAGGGGGCAGGGGGCTACACCTTC. The chain recombines TRBV28 with TRBJ1-2; 12 bases agree with TRBD1. J gave up 8 bases and V 6 bases, and 4 bases lay outside the gene matches. The CDR3 covers 13 residues. Germline lookup yields CDR1 MDHEN and CDR2 SYDVKM.

The chain couples TRBV30 to TRBJ1-3, with unresolved D. In germline, CDR1 is GTSNPN, CDR2 SVGIG (reference sequence). CDR3 length: 13 residues. CDR3 region: CVSGSSSGNTIYF. The CDR3 DNA follows: TGTGTCTCGGGGTCGAGCTCTGGAAACACCATATATTTT.

The chain combines TRBV30 with TRBJ2-1; D gene ambiguous. CDR1 and CDR2 (germline): GTSNPN, SVGIG (reference sequence). V was pared by 1 base and J by 7 bases, with 5 bases between. CDR3 length: 11 residues. CDR3 loop: CAWSAQNEQFF. CDR3 nucleotides: TGTGCCTGGAGTGCCCAAAATGAGCAGTTCTTC. Full variable domain (missing parts from reference TRBV30 and TRBJ2-1): SQTIHQWPATLVQPVGSPLSLECTVEGTSNPNLYWYRQAAGRGLQLLFYSVGIGQISSEVPQNLSASRPQDRQFILSSKKLLLSDSGFYLCAWSAQNEQFFGPGTRLTVL.